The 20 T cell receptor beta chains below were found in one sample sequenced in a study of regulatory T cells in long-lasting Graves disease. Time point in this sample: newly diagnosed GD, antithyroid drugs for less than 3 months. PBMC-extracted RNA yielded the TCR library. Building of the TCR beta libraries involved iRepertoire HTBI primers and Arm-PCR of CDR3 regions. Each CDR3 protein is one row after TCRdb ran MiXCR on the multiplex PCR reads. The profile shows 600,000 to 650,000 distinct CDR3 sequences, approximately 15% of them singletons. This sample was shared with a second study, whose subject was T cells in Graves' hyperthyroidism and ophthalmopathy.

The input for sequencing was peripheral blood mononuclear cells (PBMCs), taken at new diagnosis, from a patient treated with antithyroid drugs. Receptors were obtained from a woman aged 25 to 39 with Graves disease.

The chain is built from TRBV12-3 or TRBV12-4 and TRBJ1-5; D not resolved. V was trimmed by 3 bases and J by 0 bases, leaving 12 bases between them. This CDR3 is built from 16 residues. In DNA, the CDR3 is TGTGCCAGCAGTTTGCTCCCTATTTCTAGCAATCAGCCCCAGCATTTT. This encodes CASSLLPISSNQPQHF.

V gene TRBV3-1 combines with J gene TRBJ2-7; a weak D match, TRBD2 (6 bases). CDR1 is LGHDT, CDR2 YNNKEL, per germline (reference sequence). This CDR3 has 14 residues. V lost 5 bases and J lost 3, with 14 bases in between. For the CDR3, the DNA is TGTGCCAGCAGCTTAACGACGGGAGTCTACGAGCAGTACTTC. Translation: CASSLTTGVYEQYF.

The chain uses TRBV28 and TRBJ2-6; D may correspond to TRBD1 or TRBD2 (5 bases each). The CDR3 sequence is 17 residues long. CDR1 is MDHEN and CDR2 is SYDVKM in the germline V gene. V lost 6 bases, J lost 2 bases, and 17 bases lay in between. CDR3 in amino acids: CASRRGVLSPGANVLTF. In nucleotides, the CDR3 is TGTGCCAGCAGACGAGGGGTTTTGAGTCCTGGGGCCAACGTCCTGACTTTC.

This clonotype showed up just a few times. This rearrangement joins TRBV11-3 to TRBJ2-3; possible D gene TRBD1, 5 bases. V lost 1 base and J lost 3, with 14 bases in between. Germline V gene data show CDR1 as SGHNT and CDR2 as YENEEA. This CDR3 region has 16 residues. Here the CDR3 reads CASSLGVSAGTDTQYF. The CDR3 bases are TGTGCCAGCAGCTTAGGAGTTTCAGCAGGGACAGATACGCAGTATTTT.

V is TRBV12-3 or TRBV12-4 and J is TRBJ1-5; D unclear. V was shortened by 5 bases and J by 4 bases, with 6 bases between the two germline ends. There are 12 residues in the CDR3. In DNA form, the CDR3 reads TGTGCCAGCAGTCCGATGAATCAGCCCCAGCATTTT. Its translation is CASSPMNQPQHF.

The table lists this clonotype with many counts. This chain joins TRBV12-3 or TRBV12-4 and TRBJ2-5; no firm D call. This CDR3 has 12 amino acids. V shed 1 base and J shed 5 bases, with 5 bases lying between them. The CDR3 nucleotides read TGTGCCAGCAGTTTAGTTTGGGAGACCCAGTACTTC. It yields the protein CASSLVWETQYF.

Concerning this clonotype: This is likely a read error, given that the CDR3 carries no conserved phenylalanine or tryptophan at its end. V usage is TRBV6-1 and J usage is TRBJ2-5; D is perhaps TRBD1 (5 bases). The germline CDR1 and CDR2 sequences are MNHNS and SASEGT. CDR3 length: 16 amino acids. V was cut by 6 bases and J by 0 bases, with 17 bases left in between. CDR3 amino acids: CASSAPGREHQETQYL. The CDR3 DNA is TGTGCCAGCAGCGCCCCCGGCAGGGAACACCAAGAGACCCAGTACCTC.

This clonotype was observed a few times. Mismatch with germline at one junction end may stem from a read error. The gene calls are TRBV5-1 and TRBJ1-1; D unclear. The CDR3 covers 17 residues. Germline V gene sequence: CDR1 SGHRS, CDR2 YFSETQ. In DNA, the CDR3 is TGCGCCAGCAACTTGGCCAAAGCGGCGGTGTCGAACACTGAAGCTTTCTTT. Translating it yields CASNLAKAAVSNTEAFF.

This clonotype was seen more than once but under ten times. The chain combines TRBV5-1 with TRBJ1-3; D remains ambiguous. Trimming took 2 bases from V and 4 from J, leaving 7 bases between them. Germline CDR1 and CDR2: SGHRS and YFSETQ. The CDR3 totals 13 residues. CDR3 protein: CASSFNEGNTIYF. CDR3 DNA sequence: TGCGCCAGCAGCTTTAATGAAGGAAACACCATATATTTT.

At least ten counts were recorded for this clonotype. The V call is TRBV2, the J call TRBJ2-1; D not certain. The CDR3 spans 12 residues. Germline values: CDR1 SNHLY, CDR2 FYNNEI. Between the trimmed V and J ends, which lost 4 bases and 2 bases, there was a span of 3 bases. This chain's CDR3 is CASSVPYNEQFF. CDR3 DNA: TGTGCCAGCAGTGTACCCTACAATGAGCAGTTCTTC.

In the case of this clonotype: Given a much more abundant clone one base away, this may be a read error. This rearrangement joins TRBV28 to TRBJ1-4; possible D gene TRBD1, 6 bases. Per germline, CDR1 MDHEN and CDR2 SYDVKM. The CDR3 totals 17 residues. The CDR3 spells CASTPPEGGGTNEKPFF. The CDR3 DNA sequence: TGTGCCAGCACTCCCCCTGAGGGGGGGGGAACTAATGAAAAACCGTTTTTT.

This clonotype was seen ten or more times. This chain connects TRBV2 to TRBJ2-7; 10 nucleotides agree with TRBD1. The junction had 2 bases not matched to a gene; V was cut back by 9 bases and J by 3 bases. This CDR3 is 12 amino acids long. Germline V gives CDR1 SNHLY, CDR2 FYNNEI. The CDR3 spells CARGDRGYEQYF. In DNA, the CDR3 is TGTGCCAGAGGGGACAGGGGCTACGAGCAGTACTTC.

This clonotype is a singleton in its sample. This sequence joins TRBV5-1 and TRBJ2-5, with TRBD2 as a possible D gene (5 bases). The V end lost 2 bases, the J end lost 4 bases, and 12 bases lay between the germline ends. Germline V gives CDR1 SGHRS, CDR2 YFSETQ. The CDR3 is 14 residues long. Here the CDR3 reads CASSFSGSGETQYF. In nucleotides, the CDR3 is TGCGCCAGCAGCTTTTCGGGAAGTGGAGAGACCCAGTACTTC. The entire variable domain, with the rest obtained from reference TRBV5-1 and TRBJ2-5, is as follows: KAGVTQTPRYLIKTRGQQVTLSCSPISGHRSVSWYQQTPGQGLQFLFEYFSETQRNKGNFPGRFSGRQFSNSRSEMNVSTLELGDSALYLCASSFSGSGETQYFGPGTRLLVL.

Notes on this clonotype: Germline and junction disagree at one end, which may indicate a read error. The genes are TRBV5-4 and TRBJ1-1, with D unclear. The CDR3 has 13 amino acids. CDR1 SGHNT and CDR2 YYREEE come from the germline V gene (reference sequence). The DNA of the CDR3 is TGTGTCAGCAGCCCAAGACTGAACACTGAAGCTTTCTTT. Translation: CVSSPRLNTEAFF. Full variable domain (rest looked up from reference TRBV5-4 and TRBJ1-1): ETGVTQSPTHLIKTRGQQVTLRCSSQSGHNTVSWYQQALGQGPQFIFQYYREEENGRGNFPPRFSGLQFPNYSSELNVNALELDDSALYLCVSSPRLNTEAFFGQGTRLTVV.

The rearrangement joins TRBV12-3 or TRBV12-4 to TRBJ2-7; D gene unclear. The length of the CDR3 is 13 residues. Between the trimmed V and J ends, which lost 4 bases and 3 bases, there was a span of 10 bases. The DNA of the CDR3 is TGTGCCAGCAGTTCCCTCACGATCTACGAGCAGTACTTC. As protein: CASSSLTIYEQYF.

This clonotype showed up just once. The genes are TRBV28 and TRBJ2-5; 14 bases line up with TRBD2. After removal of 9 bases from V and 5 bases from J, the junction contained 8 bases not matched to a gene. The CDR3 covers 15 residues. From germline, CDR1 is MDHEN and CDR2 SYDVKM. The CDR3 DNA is TGTGCCAGTCTCGGGACTAGCGGGAGTTTTGAGACCCAGTACTTC. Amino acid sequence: CASLGTSGSFETQYF. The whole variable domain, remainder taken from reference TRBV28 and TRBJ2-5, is DVKVTQSSRYLVKRTGEKVFLECVQDMDHENMFWYRQDPGLGLRLIYFSYDVKMKEKGDIPEGYSVSREKKERFSLILESASTNQTSMYLCASLGTSGSFETQYFGPGTRLLVL.

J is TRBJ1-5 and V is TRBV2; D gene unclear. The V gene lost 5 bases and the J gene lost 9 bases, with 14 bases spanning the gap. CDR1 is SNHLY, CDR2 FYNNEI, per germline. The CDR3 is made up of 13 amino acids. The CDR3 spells CASSLRSDPPQHF. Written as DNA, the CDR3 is TGTGCCAGCAGTCTCCGATCAGATCCGCCCCAGCATTTT.

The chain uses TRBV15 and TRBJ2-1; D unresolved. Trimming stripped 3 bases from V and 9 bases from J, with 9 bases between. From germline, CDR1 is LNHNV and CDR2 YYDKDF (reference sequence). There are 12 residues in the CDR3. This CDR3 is CATSRLVGEQFF. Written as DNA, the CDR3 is TGTGCCACCAGCAGGCTGGTAGGTGAGCAGTTCTTC.

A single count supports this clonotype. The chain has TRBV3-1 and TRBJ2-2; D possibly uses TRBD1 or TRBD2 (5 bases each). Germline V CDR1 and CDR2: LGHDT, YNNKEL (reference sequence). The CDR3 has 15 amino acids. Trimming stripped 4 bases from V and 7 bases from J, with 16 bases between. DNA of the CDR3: TGTGCCAGCAGCCCCTCGCCCGGGACGGGCGGGGAGCTGTTTTTT. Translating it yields CASSPSPGTGGELFF.

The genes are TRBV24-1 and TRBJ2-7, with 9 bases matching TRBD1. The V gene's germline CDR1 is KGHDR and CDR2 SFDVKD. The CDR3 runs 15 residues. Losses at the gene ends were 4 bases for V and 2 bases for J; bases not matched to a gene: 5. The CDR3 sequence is CATSEPGQGTYEQYF. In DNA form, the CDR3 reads TGTGCCACCAGTGAACCGGGACAGGGAACCTACGAGCAGTACTTC.